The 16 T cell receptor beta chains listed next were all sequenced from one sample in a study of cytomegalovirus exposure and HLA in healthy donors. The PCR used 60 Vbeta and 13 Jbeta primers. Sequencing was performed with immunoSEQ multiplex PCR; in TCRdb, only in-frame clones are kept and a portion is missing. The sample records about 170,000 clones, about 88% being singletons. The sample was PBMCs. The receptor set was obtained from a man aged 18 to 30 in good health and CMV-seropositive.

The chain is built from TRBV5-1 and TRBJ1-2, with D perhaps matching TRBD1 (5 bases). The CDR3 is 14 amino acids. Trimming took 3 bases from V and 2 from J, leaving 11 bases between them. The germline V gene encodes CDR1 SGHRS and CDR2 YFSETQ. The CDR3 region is CASSSGGTNYGYTF. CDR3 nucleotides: TGCGCCAGCAGCTCGGGAGGGACGAACTATGGCTACACCTTC.

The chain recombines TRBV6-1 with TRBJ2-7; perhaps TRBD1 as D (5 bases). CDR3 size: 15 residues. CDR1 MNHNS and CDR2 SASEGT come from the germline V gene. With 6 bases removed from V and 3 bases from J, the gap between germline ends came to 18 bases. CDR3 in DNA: TGTGCCAGCAGGCAAGCCGGACAAGGCTACTACGAGCAGTACTTC. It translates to CASRQAGQGYYEQYF.

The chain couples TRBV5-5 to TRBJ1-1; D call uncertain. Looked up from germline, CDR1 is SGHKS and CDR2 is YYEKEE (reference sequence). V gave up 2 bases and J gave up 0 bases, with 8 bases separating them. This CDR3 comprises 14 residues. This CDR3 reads CASSFKEVNTEAFF. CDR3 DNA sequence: TGTGCCAGCAGCTTTAAAGAGGTGAACACTGAAGCTTTCTTT.

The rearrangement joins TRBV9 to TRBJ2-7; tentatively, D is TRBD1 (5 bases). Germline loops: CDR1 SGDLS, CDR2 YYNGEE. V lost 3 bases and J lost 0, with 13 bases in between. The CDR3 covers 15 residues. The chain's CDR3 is CASSANGHSSYEQYF. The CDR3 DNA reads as TGTGCCAGCAGCGCCAACGGACATAGCTCCTACGAGCAGTACTTC.

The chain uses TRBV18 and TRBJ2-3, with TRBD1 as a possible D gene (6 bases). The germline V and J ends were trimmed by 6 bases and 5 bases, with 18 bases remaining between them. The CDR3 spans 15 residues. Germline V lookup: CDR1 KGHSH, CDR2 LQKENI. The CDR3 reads CASSSGPGGQDTQYF. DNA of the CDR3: TGTGCCAGCTCTTCAGGGCCTGGGGGCCAAGATACGCAGTATTTT.

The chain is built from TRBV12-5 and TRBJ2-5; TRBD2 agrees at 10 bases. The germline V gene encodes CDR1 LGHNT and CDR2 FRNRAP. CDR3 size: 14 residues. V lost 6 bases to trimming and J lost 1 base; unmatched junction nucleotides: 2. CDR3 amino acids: CASGIAGGQETQYF. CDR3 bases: TGTGCTAGTGGAATAGCGGGGGGCCAAGAGACCCAGTACTTC.

CDR3 region: CASRLRLARSYEQYF. The CDR3 DNA follows: TGTGCCAGCAGACTACGGCTGGCTCGATCCTACGAGCAGTACTTC. This chain links TRBV27 with TRBJ2-7, with D unresolved. Per germline, CDR1 MNHEY and CDR2 SMNVEV (reference sequence). V was pared by 6 bases and J by 1 base, with 16 bases between. This CDR3 has 15 amino acids.

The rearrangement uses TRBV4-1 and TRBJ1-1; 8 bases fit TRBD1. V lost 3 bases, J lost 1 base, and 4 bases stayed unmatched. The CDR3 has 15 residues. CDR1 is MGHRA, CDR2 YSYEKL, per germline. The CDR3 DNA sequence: TGCGCCAGCAGCCAGGTGGACAGGGAGAACACTGAAGCTTTCTTT. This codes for CASSQVDRENTEAFF.

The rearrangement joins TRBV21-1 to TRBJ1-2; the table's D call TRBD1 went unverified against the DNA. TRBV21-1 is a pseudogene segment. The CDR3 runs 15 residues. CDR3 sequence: CASSYRGQKDMAITF. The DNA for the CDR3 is TGTGCCAGCAGTTACCGGGGACAGAAGGATATGGCTATCACCTTC.

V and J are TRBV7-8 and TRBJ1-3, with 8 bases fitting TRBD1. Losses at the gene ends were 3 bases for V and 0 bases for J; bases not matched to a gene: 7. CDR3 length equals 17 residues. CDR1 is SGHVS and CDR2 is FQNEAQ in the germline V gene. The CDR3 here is CASSFVTGTGSGNTIYF. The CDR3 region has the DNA TGTGCCAGCAGCTTCGTTACCGGGACAGGCTCTGGAAACACCATATATTTT.

CDR3 DNA: TGTGCCAGCAGCGTAAAACCGGGACAGAACTACGAGCAGTACTTC. Translated: CASSVKPGQNYEQYF. This rearrangement joins TRBV7-6 to TRBJ2-7; 7 bases match TRBD1. The CDR3 sequence is 15 residues long. V shed 5 bases and J 3 bases; nucleotides not matched to a gene: 10. Germline CDR1 is SGHVS and CDR2 is FNYEAQ.

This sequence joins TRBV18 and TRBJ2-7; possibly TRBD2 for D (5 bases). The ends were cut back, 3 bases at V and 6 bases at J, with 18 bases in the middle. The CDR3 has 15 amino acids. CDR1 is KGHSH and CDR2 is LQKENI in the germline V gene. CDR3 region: CASSPTRASAGEQYF. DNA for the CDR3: TGTGCCAGCTCACCCACTCGGGCCAGCGCGGGCGAGCAGTACTTC.

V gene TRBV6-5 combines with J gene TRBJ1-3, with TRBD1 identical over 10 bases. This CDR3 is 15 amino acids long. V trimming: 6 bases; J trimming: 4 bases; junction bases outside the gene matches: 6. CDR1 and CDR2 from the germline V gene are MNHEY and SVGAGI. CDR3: CASSQGQGTGNTIYF. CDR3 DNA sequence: TGTGCCAGCAGCCAGGGACAGGGGACGGGAAACACCATATATTTT.

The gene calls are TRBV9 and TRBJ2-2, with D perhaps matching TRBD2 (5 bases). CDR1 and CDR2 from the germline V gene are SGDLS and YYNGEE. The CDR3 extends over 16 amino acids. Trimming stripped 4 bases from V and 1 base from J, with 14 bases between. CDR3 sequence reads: CASSPRGSGNTGELFF. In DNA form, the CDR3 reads TGTGCCAGCAGCCCCCGAGGGTCGGGGAACACCGGGGAGCTGTTTTTT.

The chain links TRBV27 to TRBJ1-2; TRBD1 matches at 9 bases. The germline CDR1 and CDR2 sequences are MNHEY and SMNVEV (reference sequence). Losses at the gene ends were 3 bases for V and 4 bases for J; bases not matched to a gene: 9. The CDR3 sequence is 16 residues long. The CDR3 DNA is TGTGCCAGCAGTTTGGTTTCGGGACAGGGCCCCTATGGCTACACCTTC. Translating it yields CASSLVSGQGPYGYTF.

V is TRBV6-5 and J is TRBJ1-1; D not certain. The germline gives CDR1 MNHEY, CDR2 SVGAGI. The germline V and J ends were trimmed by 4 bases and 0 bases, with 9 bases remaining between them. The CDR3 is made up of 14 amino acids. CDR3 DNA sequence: TGTGCCAGCAGTTCGCGACGGGTGAACACTGAAGCTTTCTTT. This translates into CASSSRRVNTEAFF.